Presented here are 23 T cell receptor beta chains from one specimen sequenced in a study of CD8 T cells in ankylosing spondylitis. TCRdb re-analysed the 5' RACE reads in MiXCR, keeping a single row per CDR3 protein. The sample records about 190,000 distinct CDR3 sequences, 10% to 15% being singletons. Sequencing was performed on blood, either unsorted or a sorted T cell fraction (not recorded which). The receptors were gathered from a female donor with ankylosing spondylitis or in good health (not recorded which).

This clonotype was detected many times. This chain's CDR3 is CSARGGREGYNEQFF. The CDR3 nucleotides read TGCAGTGCTAGAGGGGGCCGGGAGGGCTACAATGAGCAGTTCTTC. The chain links TRBV20-1 to TRBJ2-1; 8 nucleotides align to TRBD2. V was clipped by 1 base and J by 3 bases; unmatched bases: 5. Germline assignment: CDR1 DFQATT and CDR2 SNEGSKA (reference sequence). The CDR3 runs to 15 residues.

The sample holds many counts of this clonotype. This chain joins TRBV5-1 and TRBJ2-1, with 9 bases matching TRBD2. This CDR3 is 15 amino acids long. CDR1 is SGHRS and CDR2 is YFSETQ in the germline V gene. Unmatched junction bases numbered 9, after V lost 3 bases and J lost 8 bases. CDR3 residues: CASSYRLAALDEQFF. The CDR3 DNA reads TGCGCCAGCAGCTATCGACTAGCGGCCCTCGATGAGCAGTTCTTC.

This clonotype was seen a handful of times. CDR3 nucleotide sequence: TGTGCCAGCGTAGCGGGAGGGAGCACCAATGAGCAGTTCTTC. Translation gives CASVAGGSTNEQFF. The chain combines TRBV6-2 or TRBV6-3 with TRBJ2-1; 11 nucleotides match TRBD2. CDR3 length: 14 residues. Looked up from germline, CDR1 is MNHEY and CDR2 is SVGEGT. J was trimmed by 6 bases and V by 8 bases; bases with no gene match: 6.

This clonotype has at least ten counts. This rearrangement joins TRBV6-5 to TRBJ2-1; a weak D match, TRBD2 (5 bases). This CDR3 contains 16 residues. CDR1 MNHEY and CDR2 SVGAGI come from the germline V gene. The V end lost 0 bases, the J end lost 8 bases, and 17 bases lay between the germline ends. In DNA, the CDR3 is TGTGCCAGCAGTTACTCGGCACCCTTTCCGAGGGATGAGCAGTTCTTC. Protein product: CASSYSAPFPRDEQFF.

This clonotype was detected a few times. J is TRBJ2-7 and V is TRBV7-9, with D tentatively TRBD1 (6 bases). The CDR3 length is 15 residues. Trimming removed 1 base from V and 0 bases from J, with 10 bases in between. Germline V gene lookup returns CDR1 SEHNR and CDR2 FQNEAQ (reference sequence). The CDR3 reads CASSLDAGDSYEQYF. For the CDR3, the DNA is TGTGCCAGCAGCTTAGATGCAGGGGACTCCTACGAGCAGTACTTC.

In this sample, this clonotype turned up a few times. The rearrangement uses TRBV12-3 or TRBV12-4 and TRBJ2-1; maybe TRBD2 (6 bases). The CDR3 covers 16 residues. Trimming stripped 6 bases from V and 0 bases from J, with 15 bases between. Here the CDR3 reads CASRGGGSGSYNEQFF. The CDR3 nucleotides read TGTGCCAGCAGGGGTGGAGGGTCGGGCTCCTACAATGAGCAGTTCTTC.

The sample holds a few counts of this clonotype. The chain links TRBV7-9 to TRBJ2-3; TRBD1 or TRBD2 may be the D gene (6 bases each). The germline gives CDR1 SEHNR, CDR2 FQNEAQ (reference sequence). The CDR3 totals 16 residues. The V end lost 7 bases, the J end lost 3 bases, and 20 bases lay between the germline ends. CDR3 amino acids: CASTFHGGSGTDTQYF. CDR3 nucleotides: TGTGCCAGCACCTTTCACGGGGGCTCGGGGACAGATACGCAGTATTTT.

CDR3 loop: CSALTTGYSGNTIYF. CDR3 DNA: TGCAGTGCCCTTACGACAGGGTACTCTGGAAACACCATATATTTT. The chain links TRBV20-1 to TRBJ1-3, with TRBD1 matching over 7 bases. V shed 6 bases and J 0 bases; nucleotides not matched to a gene: 8. Per germline, CDR1 DFQATT and CDR2 SNEGSKA (reference sequence). The CDR3 loop spans 15 amino acids.

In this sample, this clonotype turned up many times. The CDR3 reads CSVGRDTEAFF. CDR3 sequence (DNA): TGCAGCGTTGGGCGGGACACTGAAGCTTTCTTT. V gene TRBV29-1 combines with J gene TRBJ1-1; D gene unclear. The CDR3 length is 11 residues. Trimming cost V 4 bases and J 3 bases, with 6 bases left between them. Germline-derived CDR1 and CDR2 are SQVTM and ANQGSEA.

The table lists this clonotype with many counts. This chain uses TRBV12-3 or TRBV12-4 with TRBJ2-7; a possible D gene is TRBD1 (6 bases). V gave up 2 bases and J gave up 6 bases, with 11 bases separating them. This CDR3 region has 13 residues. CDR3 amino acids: CASSLKQGVEQYF. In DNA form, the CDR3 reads TGTGCCAGCAGTTTAAAACAGGGTGTCGAGCAGTACTTC.

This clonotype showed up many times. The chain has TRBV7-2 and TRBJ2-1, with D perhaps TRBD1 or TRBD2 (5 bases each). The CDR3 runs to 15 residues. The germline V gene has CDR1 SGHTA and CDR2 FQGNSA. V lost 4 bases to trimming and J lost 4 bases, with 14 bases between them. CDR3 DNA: TGTGCCAGCAGCTCGGAGGACGGGGCTTACAATGAGCAGTTCTTC. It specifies CASSSEDGAYNEQFF.

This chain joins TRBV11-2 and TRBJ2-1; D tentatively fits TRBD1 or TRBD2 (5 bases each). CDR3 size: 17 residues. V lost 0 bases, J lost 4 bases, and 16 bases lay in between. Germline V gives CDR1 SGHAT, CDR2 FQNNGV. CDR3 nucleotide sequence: TGTGCCAGCAGCTTAGACCCGGGACCGGATGGTTACAATGAGCAGTTCTTC. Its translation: CASSLDPGPDGYNEQFF.

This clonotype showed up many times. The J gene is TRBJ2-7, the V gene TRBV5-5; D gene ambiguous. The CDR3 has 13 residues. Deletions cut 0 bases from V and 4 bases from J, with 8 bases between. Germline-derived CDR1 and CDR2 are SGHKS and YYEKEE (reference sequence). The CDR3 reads CASSLGLWYEQYF. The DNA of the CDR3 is TGTGCCAGCAGCTTGGGACTTTGGTACGAGCAGTACTTC.

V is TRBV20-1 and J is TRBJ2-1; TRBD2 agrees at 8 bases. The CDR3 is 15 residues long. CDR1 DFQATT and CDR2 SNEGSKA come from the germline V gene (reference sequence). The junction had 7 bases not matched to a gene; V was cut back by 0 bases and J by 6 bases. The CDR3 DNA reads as TGCAGTGCTAGAGATTTCGTTGGGACTAGCAATGAGCAGTTCTTC. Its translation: CSARDFVGTSNEQFF.

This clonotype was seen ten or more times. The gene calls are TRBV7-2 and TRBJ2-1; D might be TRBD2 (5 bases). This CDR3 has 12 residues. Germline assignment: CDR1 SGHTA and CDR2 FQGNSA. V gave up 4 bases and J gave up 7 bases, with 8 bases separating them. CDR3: CASSSSWNEQFF. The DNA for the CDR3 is TGTGCCAGCAGCTCTAGCTGGAATGAGCAGTTCTTC.

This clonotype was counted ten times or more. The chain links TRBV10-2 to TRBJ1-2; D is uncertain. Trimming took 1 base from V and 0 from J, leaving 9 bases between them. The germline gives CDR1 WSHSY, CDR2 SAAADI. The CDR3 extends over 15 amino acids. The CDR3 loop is CASSELVGANYGYTF. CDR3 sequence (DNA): TGCGCCAGCAGTGAGTTAGTAGGAGCTAACTATGGCTACACCTTC.

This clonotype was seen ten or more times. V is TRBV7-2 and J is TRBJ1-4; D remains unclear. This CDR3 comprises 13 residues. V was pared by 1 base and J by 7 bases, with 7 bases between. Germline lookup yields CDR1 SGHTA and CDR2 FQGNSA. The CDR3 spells CASSLDDSEKLFF. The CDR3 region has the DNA TGTGCCAGCAGCTTAGACGATAGTGAAAAACTGTTTTTT.

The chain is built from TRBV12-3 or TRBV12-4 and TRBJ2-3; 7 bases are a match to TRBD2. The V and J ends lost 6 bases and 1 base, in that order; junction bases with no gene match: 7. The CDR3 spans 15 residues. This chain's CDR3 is CASSLSGLRTDTQYF. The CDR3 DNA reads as TGTGCCAGCAGCCTGTCGGGACTACGCACAGATACGCAGTATTTT.

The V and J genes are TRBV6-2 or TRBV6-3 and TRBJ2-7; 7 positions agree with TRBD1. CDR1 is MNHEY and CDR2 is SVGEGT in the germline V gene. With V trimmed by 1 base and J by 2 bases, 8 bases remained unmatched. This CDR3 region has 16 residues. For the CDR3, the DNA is TGTGCCAGCAGTTACTTTTTCGAGGGGACAGCCTACGAGCAGTACTTC. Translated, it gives CASSYFFEGTAYEQYF.

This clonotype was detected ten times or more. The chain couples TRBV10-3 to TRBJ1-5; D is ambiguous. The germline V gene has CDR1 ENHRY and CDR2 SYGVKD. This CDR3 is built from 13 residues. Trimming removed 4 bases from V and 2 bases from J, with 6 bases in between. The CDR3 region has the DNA TGTGCCATCAGTGCCGCGGGCAATCAGCCCCAGCATTTT. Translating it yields CAISAAGNQPQHF.

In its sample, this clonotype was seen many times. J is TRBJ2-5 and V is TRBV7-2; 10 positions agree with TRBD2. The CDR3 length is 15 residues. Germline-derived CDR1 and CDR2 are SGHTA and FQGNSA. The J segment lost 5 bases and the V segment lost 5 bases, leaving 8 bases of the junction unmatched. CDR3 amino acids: CASSPGLAGVETQYF. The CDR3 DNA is TGTGCCAGCAGCCCTGGGCTAGCGGGAGTCGAGACCCAGTACTTC.

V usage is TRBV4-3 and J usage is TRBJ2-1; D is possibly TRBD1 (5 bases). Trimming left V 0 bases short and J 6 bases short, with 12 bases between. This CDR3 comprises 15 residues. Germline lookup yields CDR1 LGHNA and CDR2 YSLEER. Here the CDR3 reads CASSQDRVLGNEQFF. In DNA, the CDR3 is TGCGCCAGCAGCCAAGACAGGGTTCTTGGCAATGAGCAGTTCTTC.

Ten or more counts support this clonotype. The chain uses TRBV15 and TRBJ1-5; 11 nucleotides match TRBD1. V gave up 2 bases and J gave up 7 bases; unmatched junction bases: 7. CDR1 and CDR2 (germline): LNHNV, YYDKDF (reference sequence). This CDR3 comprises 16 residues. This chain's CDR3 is CATSRHGQGAEQPQHF. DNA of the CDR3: TGTGCCACCAGCAGACATGGACAGGGGGCAGAACAGCCCCAGCATTTT. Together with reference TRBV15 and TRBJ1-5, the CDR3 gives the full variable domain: DAMVIQNPRYQVTQFGKPVTLSCSQTLNHNVMYWYQQKSSQAPKLLFHYYDKDFNNEADTPDNFQSRRPNTSFCFLDIRSPGLGDTAMYLCATSRHGQGAEQPQHFGDGTRLSIL.